Sequencing of this T cell receptor beta chain was carried out in a study of blood T cell repertoires in COVID-19. Study-level information: Samples taken during acute and convalescent COVID-19 were collected in the United States, Italy and Spain. In each case, the material was cDNA or gDNA derived from T cells, B-cell-depleted T cells, or PBMCs.

Authors' data handling: Amplified reference gene primers provided the basis for estimating nucleated cell counts. Generated by immunoSEQ multiplex PCR, the TCRdb table keeps only in-frame clones and is missing some. For V, J and clone size, that table is used; D and trimming come from the DNA. The sample lists some 200,000 clones, roughly 85% seen once, with about 3% in the top ten. This TCR was sampled from a man aged 45-60 years who had recovered from COVID-19. Specimen: peripheral blood.

The CDR3 loop reads CASSVARSGEAFF. DNA for the CDR3: TGTGCCAGCAGCGTAGCTCGGTCAGGGGAAGCTTTCTTT. The chain recombines TRBV9 with TRBJ1-1; D perhaps matches TRBD1 (5 bases). Germline CDR1 and CDR2: SGDLS and YYNGEE. CDR3 length: 13 residues. V was pared by 0 bases and J by 8 bases, with 11 bases between.